What follows describes a single T cell receptor (beta chain). The method was immunoSEQ multiplex PCR; TCRdb's version includes in-frame clones alone and lacks a portion of them. The data hold 35,000 to 50,000 clones, with approximately 90% observed a single time. These data belong to a study of T cell changes during pregnancy in multiple sclerosis. The sequence derives from a female donor with multiple sclerosis, enrolled in a pregnancy study. The sequencing input was PBMCs (not recorded whether the cells were cultured).

The DNA for the CDR3 is TGTGCCAGCTTATCTAGAGGGAGAGGGGGAGTCGACGAGCAGTACTTC. As protein: CASLSRGRGGVDEQYF. The genes are TRBV18 and TRBJ2-7, with D possibly TRBD1 on 6 matching bases. CDR1 KGHSH and CDR2 LQKENI come from the germline V gene. The CDR3 extends over 16 amino acids. V gave up 7 bases and J gave up 5 bases, with 24 bases separating them.